Listed here are 15 T cell receptor beta chains from one sample, sequenced in a study of shared clonotypes between healthy human individuals. CD8 cells regarded as naive lacked CD45RO, were positively chosen for CCR7, and omitted terminally differentiated effector memory CD45RA+ cells. Generated by immunoSEQ multiplex PCR, the TCRdb table keeps only in-frame clones and is missing some. There are over 2,000,000 clones in the sample; 93% occur only once, and under 2% lies in the top ten. The sample was naive CD8+ T cells from PBMCs. The receptors come from a young man in good health. Some clones in this sample may be carry-over from other donors' samples.

This clone was seen just once. The chain recombines TRBV9 with TRBJ2-1; possibly TRBD2 for D (6 bases). V was cut by 4 bases and J by 0 bases, with 17 bases left in between. Germline CDR1 SGDLS, CDR2 YYNGEE. The CDR3 sequence is 17 residues long. The chain's CDR3 is CASSPRAGTSSYNEQFF. CDR3 bases: TGTGCCAGCAGCCCACGGGCGGGGACCAGCTCCTACAATGAGCAGTTCTTC.

This clone was seen only once. The chain couples TRBV7-3 to TRBJ2-3; possibly TRBD2 for D (6 bases). The germline gives CDR1 SGHTA, CDR2 FQGTGA. The V and J ends lost 4 bases and 4 bases respectively, with 15 bases between them. CDR3 size: 15 residues. CDR3 residues: CASSSGGASADTQYF. The CDR3 DNA is TGTGCCAGCAGCTCCGGAGGGGCGAGCGCAGATACGCAGTATTTT.

This clone has a single count. This sequence joins TRBV28 and TRBJ1-1; no clear D gene. The CDR3 is 15 amino acids. V shed 4 bases and J shed 1 base, with 13 bases lying between them. Germline CDR1 reads MDHEN; CDR2 reads SYDVKM. The CDR3 bases are TGTGCCAGCAGTTCTCTCTCTAGGGCGAACACTGAAGCTTTCTTT. Its translation: CASSSLSRANTEAFF.

The V and J genes are TRBV27 and TRBJ2-7; either TRBD1 or TRBD2 may fit D (5 bases each). Germline V gene lookup returns CDR1 MNHEY and CDR2 SMNVEV (reference sequence). V lost 2 bases, J lost 3 bases, and 17 bases lay in between. This CDR3 is built from 16 residues. The chain's CDR3 is CASSLKAWDGIYEQYF. In DNA form, the CDR3 reads TGTGCCAGCAGTTTAAAGGCGTGGGACGGCATCTACGAGCAGTACTTC.

To note about this clone: This sample includes further DNA sequences coding for the same CDR3. J is TRBJ1-3 and V is TRBV27; 8 bases are shared with TRBD1. V shed 5 bases and J 2 bases; nucleotides not matched to a gene: 2. The CDR3 has 14 amino acids. Looked up from germline, CDR1 is MNHEY and CDR2 is SMNVEV (reference sequence). The CDR3 spells CASSLTGAGNTIYF. CDR3 coding DNA: TGTGCCAGCAGTCTGACAGGGGCTGGAAACACCATATATTTT.

With respect to this clone: In the same sample, other DNA sequences code for this CDR3. The V and J genes are TRBV11-2 and TRBJ1-1; D unclear. This CDR3 is built from 11 residues. V lost 2 bases, J lost 8 bases, and 6 bases lay in between. The germline CDR1 and CDR2 sequences are SGHAT and FQNNGV. CDR3 bases: TGTGCCAGCAGCTTAAACTCAGAAGCTTTCTTT. Amino acid sequence: CASSLNSEAFF.

The chain combines TRBV29-1 with TRBJ1-1; D is ambiguous. Trimming removed 4 bases at V and 0 bases at J, with 6 bases between. Looked up from germline, CDR1 is SQVTM and CDR2 is ANQGSEA. The CDR3 covers 12 residues. CDR3 sequence reads: CSVALMNTEAFF. DNA of the CDR3: TGCAGCGTTGCTCTGATGAACACTGAAGCTTTCTTT.

The chain combines TRBV9 with TRBJ2-1, with D possibly being TRBD2 (5 bases). CDR3 size: 17 residues. CDR1 and CDR2 (germline): SGDLS, YYNGEE. V lost 4 bases, J lost 1 base, and 18 bases lay in between. In DNA form, the CDR3 reads TGTGCCAGCAGCTCCAAGCCGGGATCTCCTTCCTACAATGAGCAGTTCTTC. It yields the protein CASSSKPGSPSYNEQFF.

J is TRBJ2-3 and V is TRBV25-1; 7 bases are shared with TRBD1. After removal of 4 bases from V and 3 bases from J, the junction contained 10 bases not matched to a gene. Germline CDR1 is MGHDK and CDR2 is SYGVNS. The CDR3 is 16 residues long. CDR3 DNA sequence: TGTGCCAGCAGTGGGGGAATTAGGGGGCTAACAGATACGCAGTATTTT. Amino acid sequence: CASSGGIRGLTDTQYF.

The chain combines TRBV6-5 with TRBJ2-7; D perhaps matches TRBD1 (5 bases). Germline lookup yields CDR1 MNHEY and CDR2 SVGAGI. CDR3 length: 15 amino acids. V gave up 0 bases and J gave up 2 bases, with 11 bases separating them. Written as DNA, the CDR3 is TGTGCCAGCAGTTACTCCCCTGCCAGGGCCTACGAGCAGTACTTC. Its protein product is CASSYSPARAYEQYF.

The chain recombines TRBV7-9 with TRBJ2-3; TRBD2 aligns across 12 bases. Trimming took 4 bases from V and 1 from J; bases not matched to a gene: 3. This CDR3 region has 16 residues. Germline V lookup: CDR1 SEHNR, CDR2 FQNEAQ (reference sequence). The CDR3, as DNA: TGTGCCAGCAGCTCCTGGACTAGCGGGGGCACAGATACGCAGTATTTT. Translating it yields CASSSWTSGGTDTQYF.

Note on this clone: The sample contains more than one DNA sequence encoding this CDR3. V is TRBV27 and J is TRBJ1-1; D call uncertain. Trimming removed 6 bases at V and 1 base at J, with 9 bases between. The germline gives CDR1 MNHEY, CDR2 SMNVEV (reference sequence). The CDR3 is 13 amino acids. CDR3 residues: CASRGRGNTEAFF. The CDR3 DNA reads TGTGCCAGCAGGGGTCGGGGGAACACTGAAGCTTTCTTT.

The chain carries TRBV11-2 and TRBJ2-4; D may be TRBD2 (5 bases). Germline CDR1 reads SGHAT; CDR2 reads FQNNGV. Trimming took off 5 bases at V and 0 bases at J, with 11 bases between the two ends. This CDR3 has 15 amino acids. In nucleotides, the CDR3 is TGTGCCAGCAGCCCGGAGGTAGGAGCCAAAAACATTCAGTACTTC. Translated: CASSPEVGAKNIQYF. Full variable domain (rest looked up from reference TRBV11-2 and TRBJ2-4): EAGVAQSPRYKIIEKRQSVAFWCNPISGHATLYWYQQILGQGPKLLIQFQNNGVVDDSQLPKDRFSAERLKGVDSTLKIQPAKLEDSAVYLCASSPEVGAKNIQYFGAGTRLSVL.

The J gene is TRBJ2-3, the V gene TRBV7-9, with a weak D call TRBD2 (5 bases). Germline-derived CDR1 and CDR2 are SEHNR and FQNEAQ (reference sequence). There are 17 residues in the CDR3. The V and J ends lost 5 bases and 1 base respectively, with 19 bases between them. The CDR3 nucleotides read TGTGCCAGCAGCCCAGCGGCTATGCGGCGGGGCACAGATACGCAGTATTTT. This gives the protein CASSPAAMRRGTDTQYF.

The chain combines TRBV18 with TRBJ2-5, with D perhaps matching TRBD1 (6 bases). V gave up 1 base and J gave up 3 bases, with 9 bases separating them. Germline lookup yields CDR1 KGHSH and CDR2 LQKENI. The CDR3 is 14 residues long. CDR3 coding DNA: TGTGCCAGCTCACCACAAGGACAGAAAGAGACCCAGTACTTC. Its protein is CASSPQGQKETQYF.